The 27 T cell receptor beta chains below come from one sample, sequenced in a study of cytomegalovirus exposure and HLA in healthy donors (dated by TCRdb to about 2017). The library came from the immunoSEQ multiplex PCR assay. For the multiplex PCR, a mixture combining 60 forward primers for TCR Vbeta segments and 13 reverse primers for TCR Jbeta segments was used. Not all clones reach the TCRdb copy of this immuneACCESS table, which keeps in-frame sequences only. Checked studies attribute under half of the gap to unresolved V genes and leave the rest unexplained. The sample table holds over 110,000 clones, of which over 65% were seen once. The ten largest clonotypes hold around 2.6% of the sample. The sequencing sample was made of PBMCs. The receptors were sampled from a male donor in good health and CMV-seronegative.

This sequence joins TRBV27 and TRBJ2-3; no definite D call. Germline assignment: CDR1 MNHEY and CDR2 SMNVEV (reference sequence). The CDR3 sequence is 14 residues long. Trimming shortened V by 0 bases and J by 3 bases, and 7 bases separated the two germline ends. The DNA of the CDR3 is TGTGCCAGCAGTTTATCTCCCCATACAGATACGCAGTATTTT. This sequence encodes CASSLSPHTDTQYF.

Only one count was recorded for this clone. This chain joins TRBV15 and TRBJ2-7; 11 nucleotides agree with TRBD2. The CDR3 runs to 18 residues. Trimming at V came to 3 bases and at J to 3 bases, leaving 13 bases not matched to a gene. Germline V CDR1 and CDR2: LNHNV, YYDKDF (reference sequence). CDR3 sequence reads: CATSRGGQAGLAVYEQYF. In DNA, the CDR3 is TGTGCCACCAGCAGGGGGGGACAGGCGGGACTAGCGGTCTACGAGCAGTACTTC.

J is TRBJ1-1 and V is TRBV12-5; no firm D call. The CDR3 is 19 residues long. Germline CDR1 is LGHNT and CDR2 is FRNRAP. Trimming shortened V by 2 bases and J by 0 bases, and 22 bases separated the two germline ends. CDR3 protein: CASGLSYTVGATVNTEAFF. The CDR3, as DNA: TGTGCTAGTGGTTTGTCTTACACGGTGGGAGCTACGGTGAACACTGAAGCTTTCTTT.

CDR3 in amino acids: CASSLVGLAGDYPYNEQFF. The CDR3 DNA follows: TGTGCCAGCAGCTTAGTGGGACTAGCGGGAGATTACCCCTACAATGAGCAGTTCTTC. V gene TRBV11-2 combines with J gene TRBJ2-1; 14 positions agree with TRBD2. The CDR3 has 19 residues. Trimming removed 1 base from V and 2 bases from J; junction bases left unmatched: 7. The germline V gene has CDR1 SGHAT and CDR2 FQNNGV.

This chain joins TRBV5-4 and TRBJ2-3; no clear D gene. Trimming took 2 bases from V and 3 from J, leaving 10 bases between them. The CDR3 loop spans 14 amino acids. Germline V gene sequence: CDR1 SGHNT, CDR2 YYREEE (reference sequence). The CDR3 sequence: CASSFGRRTDTQYF. Here the CDR3 DNA reads TGTGCCAGCAGCTTCGGTCGCCGGACAGATACGCAGTATTTT. Drawing the rest from reference TRBV5-4 and TRBJ2-3, the complete variable domain is ETGVTQSPTHLIKTRGQQVTLRCSSQSGHNTVSWYQQALGQGPQFIFQYYREEENGRGNFPPRFSGLQFPNYSSELNVNALELDDSALYLCASSFGRRTDTQYFGPGTRLTVL.

A few counts support this clone. The gene calls are TRBV7-9 and TRBJ2-7; no reliable D call. The CDR3 has 12 amino acids. Germline-derived CDR1 and CDR2 are SEHNR and FQNEAQ (reference sequence). Trimming shortened V by 3 bases and J by 5 bases, and 8 bases separated the two germline ends. CDR3 DNA sequence: TGTGCCAGCAGCTTTACCCGGGACGAGCAGTACTTC. It encodes CASSFTRDEQYF.

This clone has just one count. This chain links TRBV27 with TRBJ1-2; D gene ambiguous. Germline CDR1 MNHEY, CDR2 SMNVEV (reference sequence). V was shortened by 3 bases and J by 0 bases, with 11 bases between the two germline ends. CDR3 length equals 15 residues. The CDR3 loop is CASSFSGGANYGYTF. As DNA, the CDR3 is TGTGCCAGCAGTTTCTCCGGTGGAGCTAACTATGGCTACACCTTC.

V usage is TRBV27 and J usage is TRBJ1-5, with unresolved D. V dropped 3 bases and J dropped 7 bases, with 10 bases sitting between them. The CDR3 runs to 13 residues. Germline V gives CDR1 MNHEY, CDR2 SMNVEV (reference sequence). CDR3 sequence (DNA): TGTGCCAGCAGTTTGTCACAGATACAGCCCCAGCATTTT. This codes for CASSLSQIQPQHF.

The rearrangement links TRBV7-3 to TRBJ2-1; 7 bases fit TRBD2. The V gene end was trimmed by 2 bases and the J gene end by 0 bases; junction bases not matched to a gene: 4. The germline gives CDR1 SGHTA, CDR2 FQGTGA. The CDR3 runs 16 residues. The CDR3, as DNA: TGTGCCAGCAGCTTACATCCTAGCGGCTCCTACAATGAGCAGTTCTTC. Its translation is CASSLHPSGSYNEQFF.

The chain combines TRBV5-5 with TRBJ1-2; maybe TRBD1 (6 bases). In germline, CDR1 is SGHKS, CDR2 YYEKEE (reference sequence). V was shortened by 1 base and J by 4 bases, with 14 bases between the two germline ends. CDR3 length: 15 residues. The CDR3 spells CASSLMSQGRYGYTF. The CDR3 DNA reads TGTGCCAGCAGCTTGATGTCGCAGGGGCGCTATGGCTACACCTTC.

This sequence joins TRBV28 and TRBJ2-3; 10 nucleotides agree with TRBD1. Germline CDR1 MDHEN, CDR2 SYDVKM. J lost 5 bases, V lost 2 bases, and 4 bases had no gene match. This CDR3 has 15 amino acids. CDR3 DNA sequence: TGTGCCAGCAGTTTACCCGGGACAGGGGAAGATACGCAGTATTTT. Translating it yields CASSLPGTGEDTQYF.

Only a few counts were recorded for this clone. J is TRBJ2-3 and V is TRBV11-2; 14 bases are shared with TRBD2. The CDR3 runs to 15 residues. Germline-derived CDR1 and CDR2 are SGHAT and FQNNGV. V was clipped by 6 bases and J by 6 bases; unmatched bases: 5. Here the CDR3 DNA reads TGTGCCAGCAGTCGACTAGCGGGAGGGAAGGATACGCAGTATTTT. Protein: CASSRLAGGKDTQYF.

The chain carries TRBV7-9 and TRBJ1-5, with a possible D match to TRBD1 (5 bases). The germline V gene has CDR1 SEHNR and CDR2 FQNEAQ (reference sequence). The CDR3 sequence is 12 residues long. The V gene lost 10 bases and the J gene lost 6 bases, with 13 bases spanning the gap. The chain's CDR3 is CAITTEGQPQHF. As DNA, the CDR3 is TGTGCCATCACGACAGAAGGTCAGCCCCAGCATTTT.

The J gene is TRBJ2-3, the V gene TRBV9; TRBD1 might be the D (6 bases). Trimming took off 3 bases at V and 0 bases at J, with 14 bases between the two ends. There are 16 residues in the CDR3. The germline V gene encodes CDR1 SGDLS and CDR2 YYNGEE. For the CDR3, the DNA is TGTGCCAGCAGCGATAACAGGGCCACTAGCACAGATACGCAGTATTTT. The encoded protein is CASSDNRATSTDTQYF.

This chain joins TRBV5-4 and TRBJ1-1, with 7 bases lining up with TRBD1. V shed 7 bases and J 1 base; nucleotides not matched to a gene: 1. The CDR3 contains 12 residues. CDR1 is SGHNT, CDR2 YYREEE, per germline (reference sequence). CDR3 nucleotide sequence: TGTGCCAGCCGACAGGGGAACACTGAAGCTTTCTTT. It translates to CASRQGNTEAFF.

The rearrangement uses TRBV5-6 and TRBJ1-4; possibly TRBD1 for D (6 bases). Germline loops: CDR1 SGHDT, CDR2 YYEEEE. The CDR3 is 14 amino acids. V lost 6 bases and J lost 5, with 14 bases in between. The CDR3 region has the DNA TGTGCCAGCACTGAAGGACAGCAGAATGAAAAACTGTTTTTT. Its protein is CASTEGQQNEKLFF. Supplemented by reference TRBV5-6 and TRBJ1-4, the full variable domain reads DAGVTQSPTHLIKTRGQQVTLRCSPKSGHDTVSWYQQALGQGPQFIFQYYEEEERQRGNFPDRFSGHQFPNYSSELNVNALLLGDSALYLCASTEGQQNEKLFFGSGTQLSVL.

The J gene is TRBJ2-2, the V gene TRBV10-1; 14 bases fit TRBD2. This CDR3 has 15 amino acids. Germline CDR1 reads WNHNN; CDR2 reads SYGVQD (reference sequence). With V trimmed by 9 bases and J by 7 bases, 7 bases remained unmatched. The CDR3 reads CARRLAGGPHGELFF. In DNA, the CDR3 is TGCGCCAGGAGACTAGCGGGAGGGCCTCACGGGGAGCTGTTTTTT.

This clone appeared a single time. The chain links TRBV23-1 to TRBJ1-2; possibly TRBD1 for D (6 bases). TRBV23-1 qualifies as an ORF whose function is uncertain. Trimming left V 5 bases short and J 7 bases short, with 14 bases between. The CDR3 loop spans 13 amino acids. CDR3 region: CASSSRQACGYTF. DNA for the CDR3: TGCGCCAGCAGTTCTCGACAGGCTTGTGGCTACACCTTC.

The chain couples TRBV6-1 to TRBJ2-3; 7 nucleotides align to TRBD2. V lost 7 bases, J lost 4 bases, and 8 bases stayed unmatched. This CDR3 has 14 amino acids. Germline V gives CDR1 MNHNS, CDR2 SASEGT. The CDR3 bases are TGTGCCAGCACCCCACTAGCGACTGCAGATACGCAGTATTTT. Its protein product is CASTPLATADTQYF.

This CDR3 reads CASSETSGYHNEQFF. DNA for the CDR3: TGCGCCAGCAGTGAGACTAGCGGGTATCACAATGAGCAGTTCTTC. This chain links TRBV4-1 with TRBJ2-1; 10 nucleotides agree with TRBD2. The CDR3 runs 15 residues. The trim removed 6 bases at V and 5 bases at J, leaving 7 bases unmatched. Germline CDR1 reads MGHRA; CDR2 reads YSYEKL.

The chain links TRBV30 to TRBJ2-2, with 7 bases matching TRBD2. The CDR3 sequence is 15 residues long. V shed 0 bases and J 1 base; nucleotides not matched to a gene: 2. CDR1 is GTSNPN, CDR2 SVGIG, per germline (reference sequence). The CDR3 is CAWSVGLVNTGELFF. Here the CDR3 DNA reads TGTGCCTGGAGTGTAGGACTAGTGAACACCGGGGAGCTGTTTTTT.

CDR3 protein: CASSRVTDNQPQHF. The CDR3 DNA follows: TGTGCCAGCAGTCGTGTTACAGATAATCAGCCCCAGCATTTT. The V call is TRBV2, the J call TRBJ1-5; D unclear. The length of the CDR3 is 14 residues. Germline loops: CDR1 SNHLY, CDR2 FYNNEI. Deletions cut 5 bases from V and 4 bases from J, with 12 bases between.

CDR3 amino acids: CSSLARNEQFF. In DNA, the CDR3 is TGCAGCTCATTAGCGCGTAATGAGCAGTTCTTC. This chain connects TRBV20-1 to TRBJ2-1, with D perhaps TRBD2 (5 bases). Germline CDR1 DFQATT, CDR2 SNEGSKA (reference sequence). CDR3 length equals 11 residues.

The chain is built from TRBV5-4 and TRBJ2-2, with a tentative D call TRBD1 (5 bases). CDR1 is SGHNT, CDR2 YYREEE, per germline (reference sequence). The length of the CDR3 is 16 residues. V was shortened by 0 bases and J by 1 base, with 10 bases between the two germline ends. CDR3 sequence: CASSLETALNTGELFF. The CDR3 DNA follows: TGTGCCAGCAGCTTGGAGACAGCCCTGAACACCGGGGAGCTGTTTTTT.

This clone turned up a few times. The chain has TRBV19 and TRBJ1-2; 9 bases align to TRBD1. Per germline, CDR1 LNHDA and CDR2 SQIVND (reference sequence). The V gene end was trimmed by 10 bases and the J gene end by 7 bases; junction bases not matched to a gene: 7. The CDR3 extends over 12 amino acids. The CDR3 DNA reads as TGTGCCACCCGAACAGGGGGCAGTGGCTACACCTTC. Protein sequence: CATRTGGSGYTF. Full variable domain (outside the CDR3, taken from reference TRBV19 and TRBJ1-2): DGGITQSPKYLFRKEGQNVTLSCEQNLNHDAMYWYRQDPGQGLRLIYYSQIVNDFQKGDIAEGYSVSREKKESFPLTVTSAQKNPTAFYLCATRTGGSGYTFGSGTRLTVV.

The chain is built from TRBV7-2 and TRBJ1-2; the D is unclear. This CDR3 is 15 amino acids long. V dropped 6 bases and J dropped 6 bases, with 20 bases sitting between them. Germline assignment: CDR1 SGHTA and CDR2 FQGNSA. Written as DNA, the CDR3 is TGTGCCAGCAGTAGGTCGTCGTACTCCGGGGATGGCTACACCTTC. Its protein product is CASSRSSYSGDGYTF.

The J gene is TRBJ2-7, the V gene TRBV11-2; no clear D. Trimming pared 8 bases from V and 0 bases from J, leaving 11 bases between. This CDR3 comprises 13 residues. Germline loops: CDR1 SGHAT, CDR2 FQNNGV. The CDR3 loop reads CASGSLRSYEQYF. The CDR3 region has the DNA TGTGCCAGCGGCTCCCTTCGCTCCTACGAGCAGTACTTC.